What follows are 21 T cell receptor beta chains derived from one specimen sequenced in a study of shared clonotypes between healthy human individuals. The method was immunoSEQ multiplex PCR; TCRdb's version includes in-frame clones alone and lacks a portion of them. This table has approximately 1.5 million clones, less than 99% appearing once. Sequenced input: naive CD4+ T cells sorted from blood. Subset noted: CD45RA+ positively selected. The receptors here all came from a young man in good health.

The V and J genes are TRBV5-1 and TRBJ2-7, with TRBD2 as a possible D gene (6 bases). Trimming cost V 0 bases and J 4 bases, with 11 bases left between them. The length of the CDR3 is 14 residues. Germline assignment: CDR1 SGHRS and CDR2 YFSETQ. The CDR3, as DNA: TGCGCCAGCAGCTTGGCGGAGGGAGGTTACGAGCAGTACTTC. Translating gives CASSLAEGGYEQYF. Drawing the rest from reference TRBV5-1 and TRBJ2-7, the complete variable domain is KAGVTQTPRYLIKTRGQQVTLSCSPISGHRSVSWYQQTPGQGLQFLFEYFSETQRNKGNFPGRFSGRQFSNSRSEMNVSTLELGDSALYLCASSLAEGGYEQYFGPGTRLTVT.

This clone was recorded once. The rearrangement joins TRBV5-1 to TRBJ2-1; 8 bases align to TRBD1. V dropped 4 bases and J dropped 2; count of bases not matched to a gene: 5. Germline V gives CDR1 SGHRS, CDR2 YFSETQ. The CDR3 is 15 amino acids. DNA for the CDR3: TGCGCCAGCAGCCCTACAGGGGGGACCTACAATGAGCAGTTCTTC. Amino acid sequence: CASSPTGGTYNEQFF.

The V call is TRBV4-1, the J call TRBJ1-4; TRBD1 agrees at 11 bases. The CDR3 contains 15 residues. Per the germline V gene, CDR1 is MGHRA and CDR2 is YSYEKL. The J segment lost 5 bases and the V segment lost 2 bases, leaving 1 base of the junction unmatched. CDR3 amino acids: CASSQRDRGNEKLFF. CDR3 sequence (DNA): TGCGCCAGCAGCCAAAGGGACAGGGGGAATGAAAAACTGTTTTTT.

This rearrangement joins TRBV6-5 to TRBJ2-7, with D possibly TRBD2 on 7 matching bases. V was clipped by 8 bases and J by 2 bases, with 13 bases between them. Germline CDR1 MNHEY, CDR2 SVGAGI. The CDR3 has 13 amino acids. The CDR3 reads CASQGRETYEQYF. For the CDR3, the DNA is TGTGCCAGCCAGGGGAGGGAGACCTACGAGCAGTACTTC.

V is TRBV7-9 and J is TRBJ1-5, with a tentative D call TRBD1 (5 bases). This CDR3 is 13 amino acids long. V was pared by 8 bases and J by 3 bases, with 11 bases between. CDR1 and CDR2 (germline): SEHNR, FQNEAQ (reference sequence). CDR3 coding DNA: TGTGCCAGCTCACGGGGGACCAATCAGCCCCAGCATTTT. The encoded protein is CASSRGTNQPQHF.

This clone was observed once. The rearrangement links TRBV5-1 to TRBJ2-7; TRBD2 matches at 9 bases. This CDR3 contains 15 residues. The germline V gene encodes CDR1 SGHRS and CDR2 YFSETQ. Trimming removed 4 bases from V and 5 bases from J; junction bases left unmatched: 10. The CDR3 region has the DNA TGCGCCAGCAGCAGGAGTAGCGGGAGTAGGAACGAGCAGTACTTC. Amino acid sequence: CASSRSSGSRNEQYF.

J is TRBJ2-2 and V is TRBV13; D may be TRBD2 (6 bases). The CDR3 contains 17 residues. CDR1 PRHDT and CDR2 FYEKMQ come from the germline V gene (reference sequence). V lost 4 bases to trimming and J lost 3 bases, with 18 bases between them. CDR3 coding DNA: TGTGCCAGCAGCTCACCGGGACTCCCACGCCACACCGGGGAGCTGTTTTTT. It encodes CASSSPGLPRHTGELFF. Variable domain in full (rest from reference TRBV13 and TRBJ2-2): AAGVIQSPRHLIKEKRETATLKCYPIPRHDTVYWYQQGPGQDPQFLISFYEKMQSDKGSIPDRFSAQQFSDYHSELNMSSLELGDSALYFCASSSPGLPRHTGELFFGEGSRLTVL.

Only one count was recorded for this clone. This chain links TRBV7-3 with TRBJ2-3; D is ambiguous. The CDR3 covers 14 residues. Trimming cost V 5 bases and J 2 bases, with 11 bases left between them. Germline-derived CDR1 and CDR2 are SGHTA and FQGTGA. The CDR3 sequence: CASSHTEFTDTQYF. For the CDR3, the DNA is TGTGCCAGCAGCCACACTGAGTTCACAGATACGCAGTATTTT.

CDR3 DNA: TGTGCCAGCAGTCCACATTACTTC. This encodes CASSPHYF. The V call is TRBV28, the J call TRBJ2-5; D remains ambiguous. V was trimmed by 5 bases and J by 14 bases, leaving 6 bases between them. Germline V gene data show CDR1 as MDHEN and CDR2 as SYDVKM. The CDR3 consists of 8 residues.

The chain has TRBV23-1 and TRBJ1-4; possible D gene TRBD1, 5 bases. TRBV23-1 has ORF status, its function being uncertain. Trimming took 4 bases from V and 5 from J, leaving 11 bases between them. This CDR3 comprises 14 residues. Here the CDR3 reads CASSPDRDNEKLFF. The CDR3 DNA is TGCGCCAGCAGTCCCGACCGGGACAATGAAAAACTGTTTTTT.

This chain uses TRBV10-3 with TRBJ2-5, with D uncertain. The V gene lost 10 bases and the J gene lost 3 bases, with 18 bases spanning the gap. The CDR3 totals 14 residues. The germline V gene has CDR1 ENHRY and CDR2 SYGVKD. For the CDR3, the DNA is TGTGCCACGAGGACCCCGGGCGTTGAAGAGACCCAGTACTTC. Translation: CATRTPGVEETQYF.

The chain recombines TRBV28 with TRBJ1-5; no clear D. V dropped 7 bases and J dropped 2 bases, with 12 bases sitting between them. Germline V gene data show CDR1 as MDHEN and CDR2 as SYDVKM. The CDR3 consists of 14 residues. In DNA form, the CDR3 reads TGTGCCAGCACCCGACTTGACGGCAATCAGCCCCAGCATTTT. Residues: CASTRLDGNQPQHF.

The rearrangement joins TRBV10-3 to TRBJ1-5; D is ambiguous. This CDR3 comprises 12 residues. Germline V gene sequence: CDR1 ENHRY, CDR2 SYGVKD. V gave up 0 bases and J gave up 10 bases, with 7 bases separating them. The CDR3 nucleotides read TGTGCCATCAGTGAGTCGAGTATTCCCCAGCATTTT. It specifies CAISESSIPQHF.

V gene TRBV28 combines with J gene TRBJ2-2, with D hard to call. This CDR3 is built from 19 residues. The V gene's germline CDR1 is MDHEN and CDR2 SYDVKM. Trimming took 3 bases from V and 1 from J, leaving 21 bases between them. The CDR3 DNA reads as TGTGCCAGCAGTTTTGGCTCGTGGCGGACCCACGAGAACACCGGGGAGCTGTTTTTT. Translated, it gives CASSFGSWRTHENTGELFF.

The genes are TRBV9 and TRBJ1-1, with 9 bases matching TRBD1. The V and J ends lost 3 bases and 2 bases, in that order; junction bases with no gene match: 5. The germline V gene encodes CDR1 SGDLS and CDR2 YYNGEE. The CDR3 covers 15 residues. This CDR3 is CASSADRGTNTEAFF. The CDR3 coding sequence is TGTGCCAGCAGCGCGGACAGGGGAACTAACACTGAAGCTTTCTTT.

The V and J genes are TRBV4-3 and TRBJ2-7, with 9 bases that match TRBD2. The CDR3 sequence is 16 residues long. V trimming: 0 bases; J trimming: 4 bases; junction bases outside the gene matches: 7. Germline CDR1 and CDR2: LGHNA and YSLEER. The CDR3 reads CASSQDGLAGLYEQYF. The CDR3 DNA is TGCGCCAGCAGCCAAGATGGTCTAGCGGGGTTATACGAGCAGTACTTC.

The J gene is TRBJ2-5, the V gene TRBV19, with 7 nucleotides matching TRBD1. The V gene end was trimmed by 10 bases and the J gene end by 1 base; junction bases not matched to a gene: 6. Per the germline V gene, CDR1 is LNHDA and CDR2 is SQIVND (reference sequence). The CDR3 has 13 amino acids. The CDR3 region is CATSGQLQETQYF. In nucleotides, the CDR3 is TGTGCCACTTCGGGACAGCTCCAAGAGACCCAGTACTTC.

The V call is TRBV7-2, the J call TRBJ2-1, with D possibly matching TRBD2 (6 bases). V was pared by 1 base and J by 6 bases, with 16 bases between. Germline V gives CDR1 SGHTA, CDR2 FQGNSA. The CDR3 covers 16 residues. The CDR3 region is CASSLVGLGGSNEQFF. The CDR3 DNA is TGTGCCAGCAGCTTAGTGGGCCTTGGGGGGAGCAATGAGCAGTTCTTC.

This rearrangement joins TRBV18 to TRBJ2-1; no definite D call. From germline, CDR1 is KGHSH and CDR2 LQKENI. Trimming shortened V by 0 bases and J by 9 bases, and 6 bases separated the two germline ends. CDR3 size: 12 residues. CDR3 loop: CASSPPGPEQFF. The CDR3 nucleotides read TGTGCCAGCTCACCACCGGGTCCTGAGCAGTTCTTC.

The chain couples TRBV2 to TRBJ2-3; maybe TRBD1 (5 bases). The germline V and J ends were trimmed by 6 bases and 0 bases, with 16 bases remaining between them. Germline-derived CDR1 and CDR2 are SNHLY and FYNNEI. This CDR3 spans 16 amino acids. CDR3 region: CASRDTDGRSTDTQYF. The CDR3 DNA follows: TGTGCCAGCAGGGACACCGACGGAAGAAGCACAGATACGCAGTATTTT.

The chain couples TRBV30 to TRBJ2-7; the match to TRBD2 covers 9 bases. V shed 4 bases and J 0 bases; nucleotides not matched to a gene: 13. The CDR3 runs 17 residues. Germline V gene data show CDR1 as GTSNPN and CDR2 as SVGIG (reference sequence). The CDR3 nucleotides read TGTGCCTGGAAGTTTTATAGCGGGAGCTTACCCTCCTACGAGCAGTACTTC. It is translated as CAWKFYSGSLPSYEQYF.